The 7 T cell receptor beta chains given below trace back to one sample, sequenced in a study of shared clonotypes between healthy human individuals. Repertoires were generated with immunoSEQ multiplex PCR, while TCRdb's copy carries only in-frame clones and drops some. The table lists over 2,000,000 clones, just under 95% of them singletons. CD45RO-negative cells were positively selected for CCR7, leaving out terminally differentiated effector memory CD45RA+ cells. Sequenced input: naive CD8+ T cells from PBMCs. All receptors derive from a man aged 18 to 30 in good health. Some clones in this sample may be carry-over from other donors' samples.

This chain connects TRBV9 to TRBJ2-1; the match to TRBD2 covers 12 bases. The CDR3 covers 17 residues. Germline loops: CDR1 SGDLS, CDR2 YYNGEE. With 8 bases clipped from V and 4 bases from J, the junction kept 13 bases outside the gene matches. CDR3 loop: CARLASGRGFCYNEQFF. The CDR3 DNA reads as TGTGCCAGACTCGCTAGCGGGAGGGGTTTTTGTTACAATGAGCAGTTCTTC.

The chain uses TRBV13 and TRBJ2-7; D possibly matches TRBD1 or TRBD2 (5 bases each). The CDR3 extends over 15 amino acids. Trimming cost V 0 bases and J 6 bases, with 15 bases left between them. Germline CDR1 and CDR2: PRHDT and FYEKMQ (reference sequence). The CDR3 DNA follows: TGTGCCAGCAGCTTAGGTGGTGGGGCTAGCCGCGAGCAGTACTTC. Amino acid sequence: CASSLGGGASREQYF.

The chain joins TRBV28 to TRBJ2-7; 11 bases line up with TRBD1. The CDR3 is 14 residues long. The V segment lost 4 bases and the J segment 6 bases; nucleotides outside the gene matches: 5. Germline CDR1 reads MDHEN; CDR2 reads SYDVKM. The CDR3 loop is CASSSGQGAAEQYF. In DNA, the CDR3 is TGTGCCAGCAGTTCCGGACAGGGGGCTGCCGAGCAGTACTTC.

This chain uses TRBV9 with TRBJ1-2, with 7 bases aligning to TRBD1. Germline assignment: CDR1 SGDLS and CDR2 YYNGEE. The trim removed 0 bases at V and 1 base at J, leaving 3 bases unmatched. The length of the CDR3 is 15 residues. Here the CDR3 DNA reads TGTGCCAGCAGCGTAGGTGGGACAGATAACTATGGCTACACCTTC. It yields the protein CASSVGGTDNYGYTF.

V is TRBV6-5 and J is TRBJ1-5, with no clear D. CDR1 is MNHEY and CDR2 is SVGAGI in the germline V gene. The CDR3 is 13 amino acids. V gave up 1 base and J gave up 4 bases, with 5 bases separating them. The DNA for the CDR3 is TGTGCCAGCAGTTACTTGGGAAATCAGCCCCAGCATTTT. It yields the protein CASSYLGNQPQHF.

V usage is TRBV27 and J usage is TRBJ1-5; D unclear. Trimming left V 5 bases short and J 0 bases short, with 8 bases between. The germline gives CDR1 MNHEY, CDR2 SMNVEV (reference sequence). This CDR3 spans 14 amino acids. The CDR3 coding sequence is TGTGCCAGCAGTATGAGGTATAGCAATCAGCCCCAGCATTTT. This translates into CASSMRYSNQPQHF.

This rearrangement joins TRBV6-4 to TRBJ1-1, with D perhaps TRBD1 (6 bases). V lost 10 bases and J 1 base, leaving 25 bases between the germline ends. Germline lookup yields CDR1 MRHNA and CDR2 SNTAGT. The CDR3 runs to 17 residues. The CDR3 DNA reads TGTGCCACATATATCGGGTCCCTCCGGGGGCCGAACACTGAAGCTTTCTTT. This translates into CATYIGSLRGPNTEAFF.